The 31 T cell receptor beta chains below were found in one sample sequenced in a study of T-cell memory formation after mild COVID-19. TCRdb fed the 5' RACE reads into MiXCR, producing one record per CDR3 protein. The sample yields hundreds of thousands of distinct CDR3 sequences, about 16% seen once. The sequencing input was PBMCs or a T cell subset sorted from them (not recorded which). Receptors were obtained from a man aged 18 to 30 who had mild COVID-19 (a few samples of this study predate the infection). Cell type and time point are not known.

Here the CDR3 DNA reads TGTGCCAGCAGCGATCAAGCCACGCAGTATTTT. Its translation is CASSDQATQYF. The chain joins TRBV7-9 to TRBJ2-3, with unresolved D. V shed 5 bases and J shed 9 bases, with 9 bases lying between them. The V gene's germline CDR1 is SEHNR and CDR2 FQNEAQ (reference sequence). The CDR3 is 11 residues long. Supplemented by reference TRBV7-9 and TRBJ2-3, the full variable domain reads DTGVSQNPRHKITKRGQNVTFRCDPISEHNRLYWYRQTLGQGPEFLTYFQNEAQLEKSRLLSDRFSAERPKGSFSTLEIQRTEQGDSAMYLCASSDQATQYFGPGTRLTVL.

J is TRBJ2-1 and V is TRBV7-2; no definite D call. This CDR3 comprises 14 residues. In germline, CDR1 is SGHTA, CDR2 FQGNSA. The V and J ends lost 2 bases and 9 bases respectively, with 14 bases between them. This CDR3 reads CASSLSFTNAEQFF. CDR3 nucleotides: TGTGCCAGCAGCTTAAGTTTCACTAACGCTGAGCAGTTCTTC.

Only one count was recorded for this clonotype. The chain joins TRBV20-1 to TRBJ2-2; possible D gene TRBD1, 6 bases. This CDR3 region has 13 residues. Deletions cut 3 bases from V and 5 bases from J, with 10 bases between. Germline CDR1 is DFQATT and CDR2 is SNEGSKA (reference sequence). CDR3 region: CSASQQGTGELFF. The CDR3 DNA sequence: TGCAGTGCTAGTCAACAGGGAACCGGGGAGCTGTTTTTT.

This clonotype was observed many times. V usage is TRBV4-3 and J usage is TRBJ2-7; a weak D match, TRBD2 (6 bases). The CDR3 covers 14 residues. The germline gives CDR1 LGHNA, CDR2 YSLEER. Trimming cost V 0 bases and J 5 bases, with 11 bases left between them. The DNA of the CDR3 is TGCGCCAGCAGCCAAGATGGGGGGAGACACGAGCAGTACGTC. Protein sequence: CASSQDGGRHEQYV.

This chain connects TRBV11-2 to TRBJ2-5, with no clear D. The CDR3 extends over 14 amino acids. The germline gives CDR1 SGHAT, CDR2 FQNNGV. Trimming pared 5 bases from V and 2 bases from J, leaving 12 bases between. The DNA for the CDR3 is TGTGCCAGCAGCCCCGTCTGGAATCAAGAGACCCAGTACTTC. This gives the protein CASSPVWNQETQYF.

V gene TRBV6-5 combines with J gene TRBJ1-2; D is uncertain. CDR1 and CDR2 from the germline V gene are MNHEY and SVGAGI. CDR3 length: 13 amino acids. The V and J ends lost 0 bases and 7 bases respectively, with 9 bases between them. The CDR3: CASSYSMGSGYTF. The CDR3 coding sequence is TGTGCCAGCAGTTACTCAATGGGAAGTGGCTACACCTTC.

V usage is TRBV20-1 and J usage is TRBJ2-3; TRBD1 matches at 11 bases. J lost 2 bases, V lost 5 bases, and 12 bases had no gene match. Looked up from germline, CDR1 is DFQATT and CDR2 is SNEGSKA (reference sequence). The length of the CDR3 is 17 residues. CDR3 sequence: CSAPTGRDRGITDTQYF. The CDR3 nucleotides are TGCAGTGCTCCAACGGGCCGGGACAGGGGGATCACAGATACGCAGTATTTT.

This clonotype was found a few times. The J gene is TRBJ2-3, the V gene TRBV5-1; 12 positions match TRBD2. Germline loops: CDR1 SGHRS, CDR2 YFSETQ. Trimming at V came to 0 bases and at J to 2 bases, leaving 7 bases not matched to a gene. CDR3 length: 18 residues. CDR3 residues: CASSLVLLAGGTTDTQYF. The CDR3 DNA reads TGCGCCAGCAGCTTGGTTCTCCTAGCGGGGGGGACCACAGATACGCAGTATTTT.

J is TRBJ2-7 and V is TRBV28; D remains unclear. The germline V gene has CDR1 MDHEN and CDR2 SYDVKM. The CDR3 length is 14 residues. Trimming cost V 7 bases and J 0 bases, with 13 bases left between them. CDR3 in DNA: TGTGCCAGCAACGGGCAGGCTACCTCCTACGAGCAGTACGTC. The encoded protein is CASNGQATSYEQYV.

The V and J genes are TRBV20-1 and TRBJ1-4; 7 bases are shared with TRBD1. V was pared by 4 bases and J by 4 bases, with 3 bases of the junction left unmatched. The CDR3 runs to 13 residues. The germline gives CDR1 DFQATT, CDR2 SNEGSKA (reference sequence). The CDR3 DNA is TGCAGTGCTACGGGACAGTTTAATGAAAAACTGTTTTTT. This encodes CSATGQFNEKLFF.

This clonotype was counted a few times. The chain uses TRBV5-1 and TRBJ1-2, with TRBD1 matching over 11 bases. The CDR3 runs 16 residues. J lost 6 bases, V lost 0 bases, and 7 bases had no gene match. The germline gives CDR1 SGHRS, CDR2 YFSETQ. The CDR3 loop reads CASSLEPGQGANGYTF. In DNA, the CDR3 is TGCGCCAGCAGCTTGGAGCCTGGACAGGGGGCTAATGGCTACACCTTC.

V is TRBV4-3 and J is TRBJ1-3; D is possibly TRBD1 (5 bases). The germline V gene encodes CDR1 LGHNA and CDR2 YSLEER. This CDR3 has 17 amino acids. With 0 bases removed from V and 3 bases from J, the gap between germline ends came to 15 bases. CDR3: CASSQDTRQLFGNTIYF. In DNA form, the CDR3 reads TGCGCCAGCAGCCAAGACACCCGACAGTTATTTGGAAACACCATATATTTT.

V gene TRBV4-2 combines with J gene TRBJ2-5; 8 bases fit TRBD2. Trimming removed 0 bases from V and 2 bases from J; junction bases left unmatched: 11. Germline CDR1 LGHNA, CDR2 YNFKEQ. The CDR3 contains 18 residues. CDR3 sequence: CASSQDDVAGLLQETQYF. Here the CDR3 DNA reads TGTGCCAGCAGCCAAGATGACGTAGCGGGGCTACTTCAAGAGACCCAGTACTTC.

This clonotype was recorded a few times. The chain links TRBV12-3 or TRBV12-4 to TRBJ1-4; D not resolved. This CDR3 is 13 amino acids long. The V and J ends lost 5 bases and 7 bases respectively, with 11 bases between them. The CDR3 spells CASSPRGVEKLFF. DNA of the CDR3: TGTGCCAGCAGTCCGCGCGGGGTTGAAAAACTGTTTTTT.

The table lists this clonotype with a few counts. The DNA of the CDR3 is TGCGCCAGCAGTGGGGTTCCCCTCTATGGCTACACCTTC. Amino acid sequence: CASSGVPLYGYTF. This sequence joins TRBV5-1 and TRBJ1-2, with D hard to call. V was cut by 5 bases and J by 4 bases, with 12 bases left in between. Germline-derived CDR1 and CDR2 are SGHRS and YFSETQ. The CDR3 is 13 amino acids.

The chain combines TRBV5-1 with TRBJ2-5; 8 positions agree with TRBD2. Trimming took 5 bases from V and 4 from J; bases not matched to a gene: 4. The CDR3 is 13 residues long. Germline V gene data show CDR1 as SGHRS and CDR2 as YFSETQ. The CDR3 region has the DNA TGCGCCAGCAGGCGGGGGGCGTCAGAGACCCAGTACTTC. It encodes CASRRGASETQYF.

The chain joins TRBV27 to TRBJ2-2, with TRBD1 as a possible D gene (5 bases). CDR1 and CDR2 (germline): MNHEY, SMNVEV (reference sequence). The V gene lost 5 bases and the J gene lost 6 bases, with 10 bases spanning the gap. The CDR3 extends over 13 amino acids. CDR3 residues: CASSVQGSGELFF. CDR3 nucleotides: TGTGCCAGCAGTGTTCAGGGTTCCGGGGAGCTGTTTTTT.

The chain couples TRBV20-1 to TRBJ1-1; 7 bases map to TRBD1. The CDR3 covers 13 residues. Trimming at V came to 3 bases and at J to 4 bases, leaving 5 bases not matched to a gene. Looked up from germline, CDR1 is DFQATT and CDR2 is SNEGSKA (reference sequence). CDR3 DNA sequence: TGCAGTGCTAGGACAGGGAGGGGCACTGAAGCTTTCTTT. It translates to CSARTGRGTEAFF.

This clonotype was seen more than once but under ten times. The chain recombines TRBV3-1 with TRBJ2-3, with TRBD2 matching over 10 bases. Germline V lookup: CDR1 LGHDT, CDR2 YNNKEL (reference sequence). This CDR3 region has 17 residues. Trimming took 1 base from V and 2 from J; bases not matched to a gene: 6. In nucleotides, the CDR3 is TGTGCCAGCAGCCAAGGGTTAGCGGGGGGTTCCACAGATACGCAGTATTTT. It specifies CASSQGLAGGSTDTQYF.

Only one count was recorded for this clonotype. This chain joins TRBV9 and TRBJ2-3; a weak D match, TRBD2 (5 bases). Trimming shortened V by 0 bases and J by 0 bases, and 11 bases separated the two germline ends. The CDR3 sequence is 16 residues long. Germline V gene data show CDR1 as SGDLS and CDR2 as YYNGEE. The CDR3 protein is CASSVAEGRSTDTQYF. The CDR3 coding sequence is TGTGCCAGCAGCGTAGCTGAGGGCAGGAGCACAGATACGCAGTATTTT.

The chain recombines TRBV20-1 with TRBJ2-1, with 8 bases fitting TRBD2. The CDR3 covers 14 residues. Germline CDR1 DFQATT, CDR2 SNEGSKA (reference sequence). With 3 bases clipped from V and 6 bases from J, the junction kept 7 bases outside the gene matches. CDR3 protein: CSARVGGAVNEQFF. DNA for the CDR3: TGCAGTGCTAGGGTCGGGGGGGCCGTCAATGAGCAGTTCTTC.

This clonotype was counted many times. The V and J genes are TRBV28 and TRBJ2-5; 10 nucleotides agree with TRBD2. CDR1 is MDHEN, CDR2 SYDVKM, per germline. This CDR3 is 15 amino acids long. J gave up 4 bases and V 5 bases, and 7 bases lay outside the gene matches. The CDR3 region is CASSPPLAGRETQYF. Here the CDR3 DNA reads TGTGCCAGCAGTCCGCCACTAGCGGGGCGAGAGACCCAGTACTTC.

This clonotype was observed at least ten times. This chain uses TRBV6-5 with TRBJ2-5; D remains unclear. Trimming left V 6 bases short and J 5 bases short, with 10 bases between. Germline V gives CDR1 MNHEY, CDR2 SVGAGI. The CDR3 covers 12 residues. The CDR3 nucleotides are TGTGCCAGCAGCTCCTCCGGGGAGACCCAGTACTTC. Its protein is CASSSSGETQYF.

This clonotype was seen more than once but under ten times. The chain couples TRBV6-2 or TRBV6-3 to TRBJ1-2, with D hard to call. Between the trimmed V and J ends, which lost 2 bases and 3 bases, there was a span of 10 bases. This CDR3 is built from 14 residues. The germline V gene has CDR1 MNHEY and CDR2 SVGEGT. The CDR3 loop reads CASSYDKTDYGYTF. The CDR3, as DNA: TGTGCCAGCAGTTACGACAAGACGGACTATGGCTACACCTTC.

This clonotype was observed many times. V gene TRBV2 combines with J gene TRBJ2-2; D gene ambiguous. Trimming pared 6 bases from V and 4 bases from J, leaving 3 bases between. CDR1 is SNHLY, CDR2 FYNNEI, per germline. The CDR3 consists of 11 residues. The CDR3 sequence: CASSVTGELFF. CDR3 DNA sequence: TGTGCCAGCAGCGTCACCGGGGAGCTGTTTTTT.

This clonotype appeared a few times. The gene calls are TRBV7-9 and TRBJ1-3, with 10 bases fitting TRBD1. Germline values: CDR1 SEHNR, CDR2 FQNEAQ (reference sequence). CDR3 length: 15 residues. V gave up 5 bases and J gave up 2 bases; unmatched junction bases: 3. The CDR3 nucleotides read TGTGCCAGCAGCCCCGACAGGGGGCCTGGAAACACCATATATTTT. Translation gives CASSPDRGPGNTIYF.

The rearrangement joins TRBV2 to TRBJ2-3; 13 bases match TRBD2. The CDR3 length is 16 residues. Looked up from germline, CDR1 is SNHLY and CDR2 is FYNNEI. V shed 6 bases, J shed 1 base, and the junction held 4 bases outside the gene matches. CDR3 nucleotide sequence: TGTGCCAGCAGGAGGGGGACTAGCGGGGGCACAGATACGCAGTATTTT. This sequence encodes CASRRGTSGGTDTQYF.

This clonotype was recorded at least ten times. The CDR3 DNA sequence: TGTGCCAGCAGTCAATCATCGACAGGGGATTCCAGCTATGGCTACACCTTC. Amino acids: CASSQSSTGDSSYGYTF. This chain joins TRBV6-2 or TRBV6-3 and TRBJ1-2; TRBD1 aligns across 8 bases. Germline values: CDR1 MNHEY, CDR2 SVGEGT. Losses at the gene ends were 5 bases for V and 4 bases for J; bases not matched to a gene: 15. There are 17 residues in the CDR3.

This chain links TRBV6-1 with TRBJ1-6, with D tentatively TRBD1 (6 bases). Per the germline V gene, CDR1 is MNHNS and CDR2 is SASEGT. The CDR3 is 13 amino acids. V was clipped by 6 bases and J by 6 bases, with 9 bases between them. For the CDR3, the DNA is TGTGCCAGCAGGGACAGACCTAATTCACCCCTCCACTTT. Residues: CASRDRPNSPLHF.

The J gene is TRBJ2-7, the V gene TRBV20-1; D is unclear. Trimming cost V 0 bases and J 9 bases, with 9 bases left between them. CDR1 and CDR2 (germline): DFQATT, SNEGSKA (reference sequence). This CDR3 has 11 residues. The CDR3 region is CSARDLSSQYV. As DNA, the CDR3 is TGCAGTGCTAGAGATCTGAGCTCGCAGTACGTC.

A few counts support this clonotype. The chain is built from TRBV6-6 and TRBJ2-7; 8 bases fit TRBD2. Germline CDR1 is MNHNY and CDR2 is SVGAGI (reference sequence). The J segment lost 2 bases and the V segment lost 6 bases, leaving 6 bases of the junction unmatched. The CDR3 is made up of 14 amino acids. The CDR3 loop is CASRPSGGAYEQYV. The DNA of the CDR3 is TGTGCCAGCAGACCGTCGGGGGGGGCCTACGAGCAGTACGTC.